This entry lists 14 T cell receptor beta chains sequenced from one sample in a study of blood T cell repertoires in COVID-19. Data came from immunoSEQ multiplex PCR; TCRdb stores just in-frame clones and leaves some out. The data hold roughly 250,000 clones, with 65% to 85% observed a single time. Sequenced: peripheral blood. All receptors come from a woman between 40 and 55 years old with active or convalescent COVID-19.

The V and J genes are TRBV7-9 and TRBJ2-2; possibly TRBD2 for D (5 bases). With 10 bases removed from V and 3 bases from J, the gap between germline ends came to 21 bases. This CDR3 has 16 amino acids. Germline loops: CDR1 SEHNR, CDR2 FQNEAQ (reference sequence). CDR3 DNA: TGTGCCACCCCACCCCTGGAGGTTGTTGACACCGGGGAGCTGTTTTTT. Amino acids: CATPPLEVVDTGELFF.

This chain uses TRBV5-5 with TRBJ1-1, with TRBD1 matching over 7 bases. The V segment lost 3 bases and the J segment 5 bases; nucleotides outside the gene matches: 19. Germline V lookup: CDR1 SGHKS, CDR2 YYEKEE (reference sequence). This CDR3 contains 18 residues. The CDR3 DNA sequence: TGTGCCAGCAGCTCGGATTATCTGAGGGGGCGAAGTGGGACTGAAGCTTTCTTT. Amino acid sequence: CASSSDYLRGRSGTEAFF.

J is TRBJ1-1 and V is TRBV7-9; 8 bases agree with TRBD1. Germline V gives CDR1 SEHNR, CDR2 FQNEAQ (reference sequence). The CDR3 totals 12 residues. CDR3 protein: CGAGTGISEAFF. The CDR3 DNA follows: TGTGGAGCCGGGACAGGTATATCTGAAGCTTTCTTT. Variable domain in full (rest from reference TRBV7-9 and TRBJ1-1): DTGVSQNPRHKITKRGQNVTFRCDPISEHNRLYWYRQTLGQGPEFLTYFQNEAQLEKSRLLSDRFSAERPKGSFSTLEIQRTEQGDSAMYLCGAGTGISEAFFGQGTRLTVV.

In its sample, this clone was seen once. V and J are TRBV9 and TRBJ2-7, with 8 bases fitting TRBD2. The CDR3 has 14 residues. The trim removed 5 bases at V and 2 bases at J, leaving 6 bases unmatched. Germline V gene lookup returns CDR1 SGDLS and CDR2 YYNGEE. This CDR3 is CASSSGTRAYEQYF. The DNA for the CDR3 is TGTGCCAGCAGTTCCGGGACTAGGGCCTACGAGCAGTACTTC.

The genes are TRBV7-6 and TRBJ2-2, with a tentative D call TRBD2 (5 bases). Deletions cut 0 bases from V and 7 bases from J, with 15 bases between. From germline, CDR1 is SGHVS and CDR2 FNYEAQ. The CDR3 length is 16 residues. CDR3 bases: TGTGCCAGCAGCTTAGCAATAGGAGAGGGTCACGGGGAGCTGTTTTTT. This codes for CASSLAIGEGHGELFF.

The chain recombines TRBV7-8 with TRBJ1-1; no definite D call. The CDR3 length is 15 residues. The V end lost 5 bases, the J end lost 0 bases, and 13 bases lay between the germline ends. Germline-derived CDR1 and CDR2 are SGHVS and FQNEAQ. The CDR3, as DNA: TGTGCCAGCAGCCCCCTGTCCAGTATGAACACTGAAGCTTTCTTT. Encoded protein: CASSPLSSMNTEAFF.

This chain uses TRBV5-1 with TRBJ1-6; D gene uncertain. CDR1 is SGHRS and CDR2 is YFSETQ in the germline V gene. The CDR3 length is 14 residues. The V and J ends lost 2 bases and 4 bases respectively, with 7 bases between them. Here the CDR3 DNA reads TGCGCCAGCAGCTTTCCCAGTTATAATTCACCCCTCCACTTT. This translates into CASSFPSYNSPLHF. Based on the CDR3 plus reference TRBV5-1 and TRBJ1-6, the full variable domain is KAGVTQTPRYLIKTRGQQVTLSCSPISGHRSVSWYQQTPGQGLQFLFEYFSETQRNKGNFPGRFSGRQFSNSRSEMNVSTLELGDSALYLCASSFPSYNSPLHFGNGTRLTVT.

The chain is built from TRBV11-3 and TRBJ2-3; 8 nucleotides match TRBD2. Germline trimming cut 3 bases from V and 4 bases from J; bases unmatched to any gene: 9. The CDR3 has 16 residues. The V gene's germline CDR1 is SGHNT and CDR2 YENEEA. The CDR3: CASSFSGLVVSDTQYF. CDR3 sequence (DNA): TGTGCCAGCAGCTTTTCGGGACTAGTAGTATCAGATACGCAGTATTTT.

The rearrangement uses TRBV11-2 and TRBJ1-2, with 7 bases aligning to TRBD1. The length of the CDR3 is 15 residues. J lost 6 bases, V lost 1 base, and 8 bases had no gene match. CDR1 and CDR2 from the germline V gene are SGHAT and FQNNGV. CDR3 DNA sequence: TGTGCCAGCAGCTTAGTGGTGACAGGGTCCCATGGCTACACCTTC. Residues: CASSLVVTGSHGYTF.

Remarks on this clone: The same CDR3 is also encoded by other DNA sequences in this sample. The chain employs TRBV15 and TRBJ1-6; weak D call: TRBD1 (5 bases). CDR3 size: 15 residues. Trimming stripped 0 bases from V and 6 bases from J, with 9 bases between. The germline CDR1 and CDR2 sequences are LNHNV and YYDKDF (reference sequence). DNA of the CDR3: TGTGCCACCAGCAGAGATCCTGACAGTAATTCACCCCTCCACTTT. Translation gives CATSRDPDSNSPLHF.

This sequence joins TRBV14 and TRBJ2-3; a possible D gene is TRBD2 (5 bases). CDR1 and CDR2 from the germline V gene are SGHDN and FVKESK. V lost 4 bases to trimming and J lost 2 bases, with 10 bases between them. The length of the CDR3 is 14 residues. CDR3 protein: CASSLRRNTDTQYF. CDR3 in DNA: TGTGCCAGCAGCCTAAGGAGGAACACAGATACGCAGTATTTT.

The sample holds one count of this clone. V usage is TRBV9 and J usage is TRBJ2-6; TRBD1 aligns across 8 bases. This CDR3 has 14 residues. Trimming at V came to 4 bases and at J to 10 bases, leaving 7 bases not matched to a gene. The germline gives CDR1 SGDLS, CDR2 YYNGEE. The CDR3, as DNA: TGTGCCAGCAGCCCCCGGACAGGGTCTAACGTCCTGACTTTC. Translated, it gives CASSPRTGSNVLTF. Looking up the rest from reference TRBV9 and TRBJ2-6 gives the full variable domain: DSGVTQTPKHLITATGQRVTLRCSPRSGDLSVYWYQQSLDQGLQFLIQYYNGEERAKGNILERFSAQQFPDLHSELNLSSLELGDSALYFCASSPRTGSNVLTFGAGSRLTVL.

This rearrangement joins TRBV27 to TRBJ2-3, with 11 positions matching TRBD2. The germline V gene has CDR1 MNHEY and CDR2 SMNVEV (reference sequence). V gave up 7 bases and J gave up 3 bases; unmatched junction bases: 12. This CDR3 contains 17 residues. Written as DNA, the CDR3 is TGTGCCAGCATACAACTAGCGGGGGTTGAGGGGACAGATACGCAGTATTTT. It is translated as CASIQLAGVEGTDTQYF.

The DNA for the CDR3 is TGTGCCAGCAGTTCCCAGCAGGGAAATCAGCCCCAGCATTTT. Protein: CASSSQQGNQPQHF. The chain carries TRBV6-6 and TRBJ1-5; TRBD1 is a possible D gene (5 bases). This CDR3 region has 14 residues. Germline CDR1 reads MNHNY; CDR2 reads SVGAGI (reference sequence). V was pared by 4 bases and J by 4 bases, with 11 bases between.